This T cell receptor beta chain comes out of a study of OX40 agonist ivuxolimab in advanced cancers. Across the whole study: Three dose-escalation patients had partial responses: one with hepatocellular carcinoma and two with cutaneous melanoma.

The data were produced by immunoSEQ multiplex PCR, yet TCRdb's version contains in-frame clones alone and is incomplete. Of roughly 49,000 clones in the sample, roughly 90% were seen once. Unmatched junction bases numbered 6, after V lost 5 bases and J lost 7 bases. The CDR3 loop spans 14 amino acids. The germline V gene has CDR1 SGHRS and CDR2 YFSETQ. The receptor's source is an adult with an advanced solid tumor such as melanoma, head and neck, liver or kidney cancer. Sequencing used CD4+ or CD8+ T cells sorted from blood, obtained in a trial of the OX40 agonist ivuxolimab. The chain is built from TRBV5-1 and TRBJ1-6; 7 nucleotides match TRBD1. The CDR3 protein is CASRGPGQNSPLHF. The CDR3 DNA reads as TGCGCCAGCAGGGGTCCGGGACAGAATTCACCCCTCCACTTT.